This T cell receptor (beta chain) is drawn from a study of T cell repertoires in cytomegalovirus infection. Study at large: Public TCR beta signatures were indicative of both CMV infection and a matching HLA type. Study-wide results and limits: Clonotype analysis showed dominance of the ex vivo response by HLA-C-restricted CMV-specific TCR beta clonotypes.

TCRdb reprocessed the reads with MiXCR, giving one entry per CDR3 protein. The sample includes approximately 910,000 distinct CDR3 sequences, less than 35% of them seen just once. Only a few counts were recorded for this clonotype. Its specificity is unknown. CDR3 size: 11 residues. The ends were cut back, 6 bases at V and 8 bases at J, with 8 bases in the middle. The receptor comes from a human donor in good health (CMV status not recorded). Some clones in this sample may be carry-over from other donors' samples. The gene calls are TRBV12-3 or TRBV12-4 and TRBJ2-1, with a tentative D call TRBD2 (6 bases). This material consisted of cultured CD8+ T cells from PBMCs, taken from culture after CMV antigen stimulation. The CDR3 DNA is TGTGCCAGCAGGCGGGGTTATGAGCAGTTCTTC. Encoded protein: CASRRGYEQFF.